The next 19 T cell receptor beta chains were all read from a single sample in a study of tumor and adjacent non-tumor tissue in lung cancer. RNA was extracted from bulk tissue without any cell sorting. The normal lung tissue was taken more than 3 cm from the tumor edge. A modified ARM-PCR protocol with three rounds of nested PCR amplified TCRbeta. TCRdb reprocessed the multiplex PCR reads with MiXCR, giving one entry per CDR3 protein. The table records almost 75,000 distinct CDR3 sequences, around 70% of them present only once. Sequencing used distant non-tumor lung tissue. Receptors were obtained from a woman between 45 and 65 years old with non-small cell lung cancer.

This clonotype was counted many times. The V gene is TRBV14, the J gene TRBJ2-1; D is ambiguous. V was pared by 0 bases and J by 10 bases, with 16 bases between. Germline V lookup: CDR1 SGHDN, CDR2 FVKESK. The CDR3 extends over 15 amino acids. For the CDR3, the DNA is TGTGCCAGCAGCCAAGACGGTCCGTACACCCCGGAGCAGTTCTTC. Protein product: CASSQDGPYTPEQFF. The variable domain in full, with the rest retrieved from reference TRBV14 and TRBJ2-1, is EAGVTQFPSHSVIEKGQTVTLRCDPISGHDNLYWYRRVMGKEIKFLLHFVKESKQDESGMPNNRFLAERTGGTYSTLKVQPAELEDSGVYFCASSQDGPYTPEQFFGPGTRLTVL.

A few counts support this clonotype. V and J are TRBV6-1 and TRBJ1-3; TRBD1 matches 8 bases. The CDR3 sequence is 15 residues long. V was clipped by 5 bases and J by 2 bases; unmatched bases: 5. The germline gives CDR1 MNHNS, CDR2 SASEGT. CDR3 nucleotide sequence: TGTGCCAGCAGTACTCAGGGGGCGGCTGGAAACACCATATATTTT. Its translation: CASSTQGAAGNTIYF.

Concerning this clonotype: This clone may be a read error of a much larger clone one base away. The V call is TRBV5-5, the J call TRBJ2-7; TRBD2 aligns across 7 bases. CDR3 length: 13 residues. Germline V gene data show CDR1 as SGHKS and CDR2 as YYEKEE (reference sequence). The CDR3 nucleotides read TGTGCCAGCAGCCCCGGGACTACCTACGAGCAGTGCTTC. Protein sequence: CASSPGTTYEQCF.

This clonotype showed up many times. The V and J genes are TRBV11-1 and TRBJ1-1; TRBD1 matches at 12 bases. The CDR3 contains 15 residues. The V gene's germline CDR1 is SGHAT and CDR2 FQDESV (reference sequence). The V gene end was trimmed by 3 bases and the J gene end by 7 bases; junction bases not matched to a gene: 6. The CDR3, as DNA: TGTGCCAGCAGCTTTCCGGGACAGGGGGCTTTTGAAGCTTTCTTT. This translates into CASSFPGQGAFEAFF.

This clonotype was detected many times. The chain has TRBV28 and TRBJ1-5, with D possibly matching TRBD1 (5 bases). V was cut by 7 bases and J by 7 bases, with 17 bases left in between. CDR1 and CDR2 from the germline V gene are MDHEN and SYDVKM. There are 14 residues in the CDR3. CDR3 protein: CASNGVIGGQPQHF. CDR3 in DNA: TGTGCCAGCAATGGGGTTATTGGGGGGCAGCCCCAGCATTTT.

As concerns this clonotype: The germline gene is not matched at one end of the junction; a read error may be the cause. The chain's CDR3 is CASIFSVGSTVTQYF. As DNA, the CDR3 is TGTGCCAGCATCTTCTCTGTGGGGTCCACAGTTACGCAATATTTT. The chain recombines TRBV11-1 with TRBJ2-3; D is unresolved. CDR1 is SGHAT and CDR2 is FQDESV in the germline V gene (reference sequence). The CDR3 length is 15 residues.

In the case of this clonotype: Because it lacks the conserved phenylalanine or tryptophan at the end, this CDR3 is likely a read error. The chain recombines TRBV10-3 with TRBJ2-1, with TRBD2 identical over 8 bases. With V trimmed by 6 bases and J by 8 bases, 12 bases remained unmatched. CDR3 length: 15 amino acids. Germline V gene lookup returns CDR1 ENHRY and CDR2 SYGVKD. The CDR3 sequence: CAIRLRTGGIHEQFS. The CDR3 DNA follows: TGTGCCATCAGACTTAGAACGGGAGGGATACATGAGCAGTTCTCC.

For this clonotype: A much larger clone differs from this one at a single base, so this may be a read error. This sequence joins TRBV28 and TRBJ2-1; no reliable D call. The CDR3 totals 11 residues. Germline CDR1 MDHEN, CDR2 SYDVKM. DNA of the CDR3: TGTACCAGCAGTTTAGGTTTCTTGCAGTTCTTC. It specifies CTSSLGFLQFF.

The chain combines TRBV28 with TRBJ2-7; 7 nucleotides match TRBD2. The ends lost 1 base at V and 3 bases at J; junction bases unmatched: 9. CDR1 is MDHEN and CDR2 is SYDVKM in the germline V gene. CDR3 length: 16 residues. The CDR3 loop reads CASSLSTGLLNYEQYF. The DNA of the CDR3 is TGTGCCAGCAGTTTATCAACGGGACTACTCAACTACGAGCAGTACTTC.

The chain joins TRBV5-4 to TRBJ2-7; 13 nucleotides line up with TRBD2. V dropped 3 bases and J dropped 8; count of bases not matched to a gene: 11. Per the germline V gene, CDR1 is SGHNT and CDR2 is YYREEE (reference sequence). This CDR3 spans 16 amino acids. The CDR3 is CASSSGLAGVFSKQYF. In DNA form, the CDR3 reads TGTGCCAGCAGCTCAGGACTAGCGGGAGTATTCAGCAAGCAGTACTTC.

As to this clonotype: This likely comes from a read error, as the CDR3 has no conserved phenylalanine or tryptophan at its end. The rearrangement uses TRBV11-2 and TRBJ2-5; D not resolved. Germline V lookup: CDR1 SGHAT, CDR2 FQNNGV. The CDR3 extends over 10 amino acids. V lost 8 bases and J 2 bases, leaving 3 bases between the germline ends. CDR3 sequence reads: CASGQETQYL. In DNA form, the CDR3 reads TGTGCCAGCGGTCAAGAGACCCAGTACTTA.

With regard to this clonotype: Given a much more abundant clone one base away, this may be a read error. The chain has TRBV6-6 and TRBJ1-5; 8 bases fit TRBD1. Per the germline V gene, CDR1 is MNHNY and CDR2 is SVGAGI (reference sequence). The CDR3 spans 18 residues. The CDR3 DNA reads TGTGTCAGCAGTTACTCTTCCCGACAGGGGTATAGCAATCAGCCCCAGCATTTT. Protein product: CVSSYSSRQGYSNQPQHF.

This clonotype was counted between two and nine times. A read error may explain this, as a much larger clone is one base away. This chain joins TRBV20-1 and TRBJ2-1, with D tentatively TRBD1 or TRBD2 (5 bases each). CDR3 length: 16 residues. The V end was cut by 5 bases, the J end by 1 base, with 18 bases between. The V gene's germline CDR1 is DFQATT and CDR2 SNEGSKA (reference sequence). The CDR3 sequence is CSAQPGTGFSYNEQFF. In DNA, the CDR3 is TGCAGTGCTCAACCGGGGACCGGCTTTTCCTACAATGAGCAGTTCTTC.

For this clonotype: Since the CDR3 does not end with the conserved phenylalanine or tryptophan, this likely comes from a read error. The chain combines TRBV6-5 with TRBJ1-4; D gene uncertain. Deletions cut 2 bases from V and 10 bases from J, with 8 bases between. This CDR3 comprises 12 residues. Germline V gene data show CDR1 as MNHEY and CDR2 as SVGAGI. For the CDR3, the DNA is TGTGCCAGCAGTTACGAGAGGGTAAAACTGTTTTAT. This translates into CASSYERVKLFY.

With respect to this clonotype: No conserved phenylalanine or tryptophan is present at the end of the CDR3, so a read error is the likely explanation. The chain carries TRBV20-1 and TRBJ2-1; perhaps TRBD2 as D (5 bases). The J call may be mistaken, given a closer DNA end match to TRBJ2-7. The CDR3 is 12 residues long. The germline CDR1 and CDR2 sequences are DFQATT and SNEGSKA (reference sequence). The CDR3 DNA is TGCAGTACTAGATGGACTTCAAATGAGCAGTACTAC. This translates into CSTRWTSNEQYY.

Comment on this clonotype: This may be a read error, as it is one base from a much larger clone. The rearrangement uses TRBV10-3 and TRBJ2-3, with 9 bases matching TRBD2. Germline values: CDR1 ENHRY, CDR2 SYGVKD. The trim removed 3 bases at V and 4 bases at J, leaving 8 bases unmatched. The CDR3 totals 16 residues. CDR3 in DNA: TGTGCCATCAGTGATTTCATCGCGGGAGGGCCAGATACGCAGTATTTT. As protein: CAISDFIAGGPDTQYF.

A note on this clonotype: This may stem from a read error, because a much larger clone lies one nucleotide away. The CDR3 sequence is CSARDVVTAYEQYF. For the CDR3, the DNA is TGCAGTGCTAGAGATGTAGTGACAGCCTACGAGCAGTACTTC. This sequence joins TRBV20-1 and TRBJ2-7; weak D call: TRBD1 (5 bases). CDR1 and CDR2 (germline): DFQATT, SNEGSKA (reference sequence). This CDR3 spans 14 amino acids. V lost 0 bases and J 2 bases, leaving 11 bases between the germline ends.

On this clonotype itself: It may be a read error: a sequence one base away is much more abundant. The chain has TRBV20-1 and TRBJ1-3; D ambiguous. The germline V and J ends were trimmed by 0 bases and 3 bases, with 6 bases remaining between them. Germline lookup yields CDR1 DFQATT and CDR2 SNEGSKA (reference sequence). This CDR3 spans 13 amino acids. Here the CDR3 DNA reads TGCAGTGCTAGAGATATCATTGGAAACACCATATATTTT. The encoded protein is CSARDIIGNTIYF.

About this clonotype itself: A read error is possible here, since a much larger clone lies one base away. This chain connects TRBV28 to TRBJ2-2, with 7 bases matching TRBD1. Losses at the gene ends were 6 bases for V and 2 bases for J; bases not matched to a gene: 6. The CDR3 contains 15 residues. Germline V lookup: CDR1 MDHEN, CDR2 SYDVKM. The CDR3: CASSSGQINTGELFF. DNA for the CDR3: TGTGCCAGCAGCTCGGGACAGATCAACACCGGGGAGCTGTTTTTT.